The source of this TCR beta chain is a study of OX40 agonist ivuxolimab in advanced cancers. Looking at the study overall: Ivuxolimab, which targeted the costimulatory receptor OX40 (CD134), was an agonistic, fully human IgG2 monoclonal antibody. In the dose-escalation cohort, 82.7% of patients were male, and the mean age was around 60 years, with a range of about 23 to 80. The monotherapy dose-escalation portion (N of about 49 patients) of the phase I ivuxolimab trial is reported in the paper. The purpose of peripheral TCRbeta sequencing was to test whether ivuxolimab changed TCR sequence diversity and led to clonal T-cell expansion. Three dose-escalation patients achieved partial responses, one with hepatocellular carcinoma and two with cutaneous melanoma. Patients were allowed to have had prior anti-PD-1, anti-PD-L1 or anti-CTLA-4 therapy, and more than 35% of the dose-escalation patients had been treated with checkpoint inhibitors. Of the approximately 53 patients in dose escalation, some 19 had hepatocellular carcinoma, about 15 had melanoma, 9 had renal cell carcinoma and 9 had head and neck cancer. Intravenous ivuxolimab was administered to patients every 2 weeks at six dose levels: 0.01, 0.1, 0.3, 1.5, 3 and 10 mg/kg.

Overall study results and their limits: Partial responders in the 0.1-3.0 mg/kg groups had among the lowest normalized peripheral clonal expansion, especially among CD8+ T cells. Low levels of normalized T-cell clonal expansion were also shown by some nonresponding patients. Which antigens the clonally expanded peripheral T cells were specific for was not determined. At doses from 0.1 to 3.0 mg/kg, clonal expansion was seen in both CD4+ and CD8+ blood T cells between baseline and week 6. After ivuxolimab, expanded clones were on average more numerous among CD8+ T cells than among CD4+ T cells.

The CDR1 and CDR2 encoded by the germline V gene are MNHEY and SVGAGI. From the cysteine through the phenylalanine, the CDR3 covers 15 amino acids. Here the CDR3 DNA is all that survives: 45 bases in frame from base 1. Between the V and J ends, shortened by 4 bases and 0 bases respectively, the junction contains 11 bases. Patients with a history of autoimmune disease or receiving systemic immunosuppression were excluded from the trial. In every dose cohort, peripheral blood was drawn for TCR sequencing at baseline, cycle 4 day 1, and cycle 7 day 1. Samples came from an open-label, multicenter, first-in-human phase I dose-escalation trial of ivuxolimab. Adults with locally advanced or metastatic melanoma, renal cell, hepatocellular, or head and neck squamous cell carcinoma were enrolled in the trial. Before TCR sequencing, CD4+ T cells and CD8+ T cells from peripheral blood were sorted into separate populations.

Details on this clone: Its antigen is currently not known. Qualities for individual bases were not recorded, and no much larger clone is one base off.

To sequence the TCRbeta CDR3 region, genomic DNA was isolated from the sorted cells. The immunoSEQ Assay was used to sequence the TCRbeta CDR3 regions. TCRdb limited this immuneACCESS table to in-frame rearrangements with V and J called. A share of clones is missing; checked studies link under half to unresolved V genes, and the rest is unexplained. The sample table shows some 43,000 clones, and around 88% are seen once. The ten largest account for 15% of the sample. Specimen: CD4+ or CD8+ T cells sorted from blood, collected in a trial of the OX40 agonist ivuxolimab. Recombination connected TRBV6-5 to TRBJ2-3; the D segment cannot be called with confidence. This receptor was identified in an adult with an advanced solid tumor such as melanoma, head and neck, liver or kidney cancer. The DNA is TGTGCCAGCAGTTCCAACAGAATGAGCACAGATACGCAGTATTTT. This is translated as CASSSNRMSTDTQYF.